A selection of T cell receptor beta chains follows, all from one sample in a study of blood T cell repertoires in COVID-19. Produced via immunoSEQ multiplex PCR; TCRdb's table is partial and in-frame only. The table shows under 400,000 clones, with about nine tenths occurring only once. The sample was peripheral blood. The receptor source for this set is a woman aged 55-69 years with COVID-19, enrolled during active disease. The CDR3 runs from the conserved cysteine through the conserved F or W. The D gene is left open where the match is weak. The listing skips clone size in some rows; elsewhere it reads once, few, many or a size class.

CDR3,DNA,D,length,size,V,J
CSVEDRLYGYTF,TGCAGCGTTGAGGACAGACTCTATGGCTACACCTTC,.,12,.,TRBV29-1,TRBJ1-2
CASSFFEAGWSGETQYF,TGTGCCAGCAGCTTCTTTGAAGCGGGGTGGTCCGGGGAGACCCAGTACTTC,TRBD2,17,.,TRBV5-6,TRBJ2-5
CATSDPRGGYNEQFF,TGTGCCACCAGTGACCCTCGGGGGGGTTACAATGAGCAGTTCTTC,TRBD2,15,.,TRBV24-1,TRBJ2-1
CASSLQGAPSNTEAFF,TGTGCCAGCAGTTTACAGGGGGCACCCTCCAACACTGAAGCTTTCTTT,TRBD1,16,.,TRBV6-6,TRBJ1-1
CASRRGSKTNEQFF,TGTGCCAGTAGGAGGGGGAGCAAAACAAATGAGCAGTTCTTC,.,14,.,TRBV19,TRBJ2-1
CASSPRGSPLHF,TGTGCCAGCAGCCCCCGAGGTTCACCCCTCCACTTT,.,12,.,TRBV9,TRBJ1-6
CASSLWRPLTGELFF,TGTGCCAGCAGTTTATGGCGGCCGCTCACCGGGGAGCTGTTTTTT,.,15,.,TRBV28,TRBJ2-2
CASSLPRNTIYF,TGTGCCAGCAGCTTGCCAAGAAACACCATATATTTT,.,12,.,TRBV5-5,TRBJ1-3
CASSTRQGGTEAFF,TGTGCCAGCAGCACCCGACAGGGTGGCACTGAAGCTTTCTTT,TRBD1,14,.,TRBV5-6,TRBJ1-1
CASSGTANQPQHF,TGTGCCAGCAGTGGGACAGCCAATCAGCCCCAGCATTTT,.,13,.,TRBV2,TRBJ1-5
CASSPGGSGYEQYF,TGTGCCAGCAGTCCGGGGGGGTCGGGCTACGAGCAGTACTTC,TRBD2,14,.,TRBV27,TRBJ2-7
CASSLDRRTEKLFF,TGTGCCAGCAGCCTGGACAGGCGTACTGAAAAACTGTTTTTT,TRBD1,14,once,TRBV5-6,TRBJ1-4
CASSHVRGTGELFF,TGTGCCAGCAGCCACGTCCGAGGCACCGGGGAGCTGTTTTTT,.,14,.,TRBV16,TRBJ2-2
CASSLARANYGYTF,TGTGCCAGCAGCTTAGCGAGAGCTAACTATGGCTACACCTTC,.,14,.,TRBV7-2,TRBJ1-2
CASSLALRNTEAFF,TGTGCCAGCAGCTTAGCCCTCAGGAACACTGAAGCTTTCTTT,.,14,.,TRBV7-2,TRBJ1-1
CSASGSTGSEGYTF,TGCAGTGCTAGTGGTTCGACAGGGTCTGAGGGCTACACCTTC,TRBD1,14,few,TRBV20-1,TRBJ1-2
CASSLTGDGRTEAFF,TGTGCCAGCAGCTTAACAGGGGATGGTAGGACTGAAGCTTTCTTT,.,15,.,TRBV7-3,TRBJ1-1
CASTAGRFYGYTF,TGTGCCAGCACGGCGGGACGGTTCTATGGCTACACCTTC,.,13,.,TRBV6-5,TRBJ1-2
CASSPRTGGAYEQYF,TGTGCCAGCTCACCAAGGACAGGTGGGGCCTACGAGCAGTACTTC,TRBD1,15,.,TRBV18,TRBJ2-7
CASSLDWTANTEAFF,TGTGCCAGCAGCTTGGATTGGACAGCGAACACTGAAGCTTTCTTT,.,15,.,TRBV5-4,TRBJ1-1
CASSPMGQGVEQYF,TGTGCCAGCTCACCAATGGGACAGGGGGTTGAGCAGTACTTC,TRBD1,14,.,TRBV18,TRBJ2-7
CAIPRGYDRGEGGYTF,TGTGCCATCCCCCGCGGATACGACAGGGGCGAGGGTGGCTACACCTTC,TRBD1,16,.,TRBV28,TRBJ1-2
CASSPLGGRETQYF,TGTGCCAGCAGCCCCTTAGGGGGCCGAGAGACCCAGTACTTC,TRBD1,14,.,TRBV14,TRBJ2-5
CASSSLGGLNYGYTF,TGTGCCAGCAGTTCCCTGGGGGGGTTAAACTATGGCTACACCTTC,.,15,.,TRBV13,TRBJ1-2
CSVGGGMGQPQHF,TGCAGCGTTGGAGGCGGGATGGGACAGCCCCAGCATTTT,.,13,.,TRBV29-1,TRBJ1-5
CASSPSRSQPQHF,TGTGCCAGCAGTCCCTCGCGGTCCCAGCCCCAGCATTTT,.,13,.,TRBV2,TRBJ1-5
CASRTRYLDTEAFF,TGTGCCAGCAGAACCAGATACCTCGACACTGAAGCTTTCTTT,.,14,.,TRBV28,TRBJ1-1
CSASFSEAFF,TGCAGTGCTAGTTTCAGTGAAGCTTTCTTT,.,10,.,TRBV20-1,TRBJ1-1
CATHRPGTGADQVF,TGTGCCACCCATCGTCCCGGGACAGGGGCCGACCAGGTTTTT,TRBD1,14,.,TRBV19,TRBJ1-4
CASKIAGGLETQYF,TGTGCCAGCAAGATAGCGGGGGGGTTGGAGACCCAGTACTTC,TRBD2,14,once,TRBV11-2,TRBJ2-5
CASSSTQGIAYRYTF,TGTGCCAGCAGCTCAACACAGGGGATAGCCTATCGCTACACCTTC,TRBD1,15,.,TRBV7-9,TRBJ1-2
CAWNTQPVYGYTF,TGTGCCTGGAATACCCAACCGGTCTATGGCTACACCTTC,.,13,.,TRBV30,TRBJ1-2
CASSIPRGGTDTQYF,TGTGCCAGTAGTATCCCCAGGGGCGGCACAGATACGCAGTATTTT,.,15,.,TRBV19,TRBJ2-3
CASSLTPNTGELFF,TGTGCCAGCAGTTTGACACCGAACACCGGGGAGCTGTTTTTT,.,14,.,TRBV28,TRBJ2-2
CASSVPPNNEQFF,TGTGCCAGCAGCGTACCCCCCAACAATGAGCAGTTCTTC,.,13,.,TRBV9,TRBJ2-1
CASSFLAVYNEQFF,TGTGCCAGCAGCTTCCTAGCGGTGTACAATGAGCAGTTCTTC,TRBD2,14,few,TRBV7-8,TRBJ2-1
CATSSDRAFKTQYF,TGTGCCACCAGCTCGGACAGGGCCTTTAAGACCCAGTACTTC,TRBD1,14,.,TRBV15,TRBJ2-5
CASSPLGQGESPLHF,TGTGCCAGCTCACCGCTGGGACAGGGGGAATCACCCCTCCACTTT,TRBD1,15,once,TRBV18,TRBJ1-6
CASSLLSRGDTEAFF,TGTGCCAGCAGCCTCCTCAGCAGGGGTGACACTGAAGCTTTCTTT,.,15,.,TRBV3-1/TRBV3-2,TRBJ1-1